These 19 T cell receptor beta chains came from one sample sequenced in a study of blood T cells in healthy people across ages. PCR was performed a second time for about 7 to 11 cycles using a sample-barcoded 5' primer and a J-beta primer mix. Each CDR3 protein gets one entry after TCRdb re-called the 5' RACE reads with MiXCR. Of approximately 670,000 distinct CDR3 sequences listed, 40% to 45% are singletons. The sequenced material came from blood. These receptors came from a man older than 75 in good health.

The V call is TRBV20-1, the J call TRBJ2-1; the D is unclear. V shed 6 bases and J shed 6 bases, with 12 bases lying between them. Germline assignment: CDR1 DFQATT and CDR2 SNEGSKA (reference sequence). This CDR3 region has 12 residues. CDR3 residues: CSAATWGNEQFF. The CDR3 DNA follows: TGCAGTGCCGCAACTTGGGGCAATGAGCAGTTCTTC.

V and J are TRBV5-1 and TRBJ2-1; 9 nucleotides line up with TRBD2. V trimming: 4 bases; J trimming: 4 bases; junction bases outside the gene matches: 12. Germline assignment: CDR1 SGHRS and CDR2 YFSETQ. CDR3 length: 17 amino acids. The CDR3 DNA follows: TGCGCCAGCAGCCCCGGGACGAGCGGGGGGTTATACAATGAGCAGTTCTTC. Amino acids: CASSPGTSGGLYNEQFF.

The table lists this clonotype with a few counts. This sequence joins TRBV28 and TRBJ1-3; possibly TRBD1 for D (6 bases). V was pared by 6 bases and J by 0 bases, with 18 bases between. The CDR3 runs 17 residues. Germline V gene sequence: CDR1 MDHEN, CDR2 SYDVKM. In nucleotides, the CDR3 is TGTGCCAGCAGGAACCGACCGGGACAACTCTCTGGAAACACCATATATTTT. Amino acid sequence: CASRNRPGQLSGNTIYF.

V and J are TRBV19 and TRBJ2-5; 8 positions match TRBD1. Judging by the DNA end, TRBJ2-7 fits better; the J call may be wrong. The CDR3 length is 15 residues. CDR1 LNHDA and CDR2 SQIVND come from the germline V gene (reference sequence). The DNA for the CDR3 is TGTGCCAGTAAGACCTCCGGGACAGGCCTTTACGAGCAGTACTTC. This encodes CASKTSGTGLYEQYF.

The sample holds many counts of this clonotype. The chain uses TRBV6-2 or TRBV6-3 and TRBJ2-7, with D perhaps TRBD1 (6 bases). Trimming cost V 6 bases and J 0 bases, with 27 bases left between them. Germline values: CDR1 MNHEY, CDR2 SVGEGT. This CDR3 has 19 residues. CDR3 region: CASRLIRDKGKPPSYEQYF. The CDR3 coding sequence is TGTGCCAGCAGACTGATCCGGGACAAAGGAAAACCTCCCTCCTACGAGCAGTACTTC.

This clonotype was detected only a few times. The chain uses TRBV29-1 and TRBJ2-3, with 8 nucleotides matching TRBD2. Germline V lookup: CDR1 SQVTM, CDR2 ANQGSEA. CDR3 length: 16 residues. Losses at the gene ends were 7 bases for V and 0 bases for J; bases not matched to a gene: 12. Here the CDR3 reads CSAGGVAGVSTDTQYF. Here the CDR3 DNA reads TGCAGCGCCGGGGGGGTTGCGGGGGTCAGCACAGATACGCAGTATTTT.

This clonotype was seen more than once but under ten times. The V call is TRBV20-1, the J call TRBJ2-6; weak D call: TRBD1 (5 bases). CDR3 length: 17 amino acids. Between the trimmed V and J ends, which lost 1 base and 1 base, there was a span of 14 bases. From germline, CDR1 is DFQATT and CDR2 SNEGSKA (reference sequence). The CDR3 loop is CSARGHRQGSGANVLTF. For the CDR3, the DNA is TGCAGTGCTAGAGGACACAGGCAAGGATCTGGGGCCAACGTCCTGACTTTC.

This clonotype showed up just a few times. The J gene is TRBJ1-6, the V gene TRBV7-2; no definite D call. The germline V and J ends were trimmed by 5 bases and 4 bases, with 9 bases remaining between them. The CDR3 sequence is 14 residues long. CDR1 and CDR2 from the germline V gene are SGHTA and FQGNSA. The CDR3, as DNA: TGTGCCAGCAGCCCGATCATATATAATTCACCCCTCCACTTT. Its protein product is CASSPIIYNSPLHF.

J is TRBJ2-5 and V is TRBV2; the D is unclear. This CDR3 comprises 13 residues. Germline V gene sequence: CDR1 SNHLY, CDR2 FYNNEI. V was trimmed by 6 bases and J by 2 bases, leaving 10 bases between them. Written as DNA, the CDR3 is TGTGCCAGCAGACCGCAGTTACAAGAGACCCAGTACTTC. It is translated as CASRPQLQETQYF.

This chain connects TRBV6-2 or TRBV6-3 to TRBJ2-5; D is perhaps TRBD1 (6 bases). Germline loops: CDR1 MNHEY, CDR2 SVGEGT. This CDR3 has 14 amino acids. With 0 bases removed from V and 4 bases from J, the gap between germline ends came to 9 bases. The CDR3 DNA follows: TGTGCCAGCAGTTACTCGGGCAGGGGAGAGACCCAGTACTTC. Translating it yields CASSYSGRGETQYF.

V usage is TRBV2 and J usage is TRBJ2-5, with D perhaps matching TRBD2 (6 bases). The length of the CDR3 is 14 residues. Deletions cut 4 bases from V and 11 bases from J, with 20 bases between. CDR1 is SNHLY, CDR2 FYNNEI, per germline. The CDR3 is CASSVGGVVDEQYF. In nucleotides, the CDR3 is TGTGCCAGCAGTGTCGGGGGAGTAGTGGATGAGCAGTACTTC.

As DNA, the CDR3 is TGCAGTGCTCTGGCTGCACTTGCCCCATCGACGGTTAGCAATCAGCCCCAGCATTTT. Translated: CSALAALAPSTVSNQPQHF. This chain uses TRBV20-1 with TRBJ1-5; D is unclear. The V gene lost 5 bases and the J gene lost 0 bases, with 26 bases spanning the gap. CDR3 length: 19 residues. Looked up from germline, CDR1 is DFQATT and CDR2 is SNEGSKA (reference sequence).

This clonotype has more than one count but fewer than ten. The V call is TRBV6-5, the J call TRBJ2-1; the match to TRBD2 covers 12 bases. This CDR3 spans 16 amino acids. Unmatched junction bases numbered 0, after V lost 1 base and J lost 2 bases. Looked up from germline, CDR1 is MNHEY and CDR2 is SVGAGI. The CDR3: CASSYWTSGAYNEQFF. The CDR3, as DNA: TGTGCCAGCAGTTACTGGACTAGCGGGGCCTACAATGAGCAGTTCTTC.

This clonotype occurred many times. The genes are TRBV28 and TRBJ2-7; either TRBD1 or TRBD2 may fit D (6 bases each). The CDR3 has 15 amino acids. Germline CDR1 and CDR2: MDHEN and SYDVKM. Trimming cost V 1 base and J 2 bases, with 12 bases left between them. The CDR3 bases are TGTGCCAGCAGTTTATCGGGGGCATTTACCTACGAGCAGTACTTC. Its protein is CASSLSGAFTYEQYF.

This clonotype has a handful of counts. This chain joins TRBV7-2 and TRBJ1-4; 9 bases agree with TRBD1. In germline, CDR1 is SGHTA, CDR2 FQGNSA. The CDR3 length is 14 residues. V lost 8 bases to trimming and J lost 6 bases; unmatched junction nucleotides: 7. The DNA of the CDR3 is TGTGCCAGCTGCCGGGGACAGGGCTATGAAAAACTGTTTTTT. This sequence encodes CASCRGQGYEKLFF.

About this clonotype itself: One end of the junction does not line up with germline, which may come from a read error. The chain combines TRBV6-1 with TRBJ2-1; TRBD2 matches at 13 bases. From germline, CDR1 is MNHNS and CDR2 SASEGT. This CDR3 spans 20 amino acids. CDR3 sequence reads: CASSHRRTSGRRSSYTEQFF. CDR3 DNA: TGTGCCAGCAGTCATCGGAGGACTAGCGGGAGAAGGAGCTCCTACACTGAGCAGTTCTTC.

The rearrangement uses TRBV21-1 and TRBJ2-1; the table's TRBD1 call for D was not verified on the DNA. TRBV21-1 is annotated as a pseudogene. This CDR3 contains 16 residues. Written as DNA, the CDR3 is TGTGCCAGCAGCAAAGAGGGGGGGCCCCCCTACAATGAGCAGTTCTTC. This encodes CASSKEGGPPYNEQFF.

Only a few counts were recorded for this clonotype. The chain joins TRBV29-1 to TRBJ2-7, with 9 bases that match TRBD2. V dropped 0 bases and J dropped 0; count of bases not matched to a gene: 0. The CDR3 length is 14 residues. Looked up from germline, CDR1 is SQVTM and CDR2 is ANQGSEA. CDR3 amino acids: CSVEETSGSYEQYF. In nucleotides, the CDR3 is TGCAGCGTTGAAGAGACTAGCGGCTCCTACGAGCAGTACTTC.

This clonotype was picked up many times. The V call is TRBV9, the J call TRBJ1-1, with unresolved D. The CDR3 is 14 amino acids. Germline CDR1 reads SGDLS; CDR2 reads YYNGEE. The ends were cut back, 0 bases at V and 1 base at J, with 7 bases in the middle. CDR3 residues: CASSVGSGNTEAFF. In DNA form, the CDR3 reads TGTGCCAGCAGCGTAGGTTCGGGGAACACTGAAGCTTTCTTT.